The source of this T cell receptor beta chain is a study of blood T cell repertoires in COVID-19. The V gene's germline CDR1 is SGHRS and CDR2 YFSETQ. V gave up 4 bases and J gave up 5 bases; unmatched junction bases: 11. The CDR3 spans 16 residues. Clones were sequenced by immunoSEQ multiplex PCR, and TCRdb holds only the in-frame ones, with some missing. The table shows 65,000 to 90,000 clones, with 70% to 80% occurring only once. The genes are TRBV5-1 and TRBJ2-5; the match to TRBD2 covers 10 bases. The receptor comes from a man between 65 and 80 years old with COVID-19, enrolled during active disease. The specimen was peripheral blood. This CDR3 reads CASSEGASGSGETQYF. As DNA, the CDR3 is TGCGCCAGCAGCGAAGGGGCTAGCGGGAGTGGGGAGACCCAGTACTTC.